This T cell receptor beta chain was sequenced for a study of a mutant IDH1 vaccine in newly diagnosed glioma. The overall study: Patients began vaccination 4-6 weeks after radiotherapy alone, or with temozolomide cycles. Earlier treatment was radiotherapy, temozolomide, or both, with most getting both. General study results and limits: Pseudoprogression apparently lacked any relation to changes in top peripheral T cell clonotypes.

The time point: week 23, last vaccination. Each dose delivered 300 ug of mutant IDH1 20-mer peptide subcutaneously with imiquimod. Repertoires were generated with immunoSEQ multiplex PCR, while TCRdb's copy carries only in-frame clones and drops some. The sample holds tens of thousands of clones, 80% seen once. V shed 4 bases and J shed 5 bases, with 12 bases lying between them. The CDR3 totals 13 residues. The germline CDR1 and CDR2 sequences are SGHRS and YFSETQ. This clone was observed a single time. Its matching antigen is unknown. The gene calls are TRBV5-1 and TRBJ1-2, with unresolved D. This clonotype originated in a man aged 40-50 years with glioma. The sample was PBMCs, taken from a glioma patient whose treatment included an IDH1 peptide vaccine. The DNA for the CDR3 is TGCGCCAGCAGCCCGGGGAGAAGTTATGGCTACACCTTC. Translation: CASSPGRSYGYTF.